Reported below is one TCR beta chain. Its antigen is unknown. With a much larger clone just one base away, this may be a read error. The data were obtained in a study of read filtering for tumor transcriptome and immune sequencing. Study-wide context: Revised staging placed eight or nine patients in R-ISS I, approximately 16 in II, more than five in III. DNase treatment preceded whole-transcriptome library preparation.

Every patient had bone marrow sampled while the disease was active. Whole-study results and caveats: In IR-seq, single-read clonotypes were about 80% of clonotypes but around 3.2% of reads.

Molecular barcoded adaptors covering alpha/delta and beta/gamma chains were used on approximately 400 ng RNA. Using its own MiXCR run on the reads, TCRdb lists one record per CDR3 protein. The data show roughly 130,000 distinct CDR3 sequences, with over 10% seen just once and roughly 11% held by the top ten. This receptor was taken from a donor over 35 with multiple myeloma. Sequenced material: a population of CD138-negative cells sorted from bone marrow.

The DNA for the CDR3 is TGTGCCAGCAGTTTAAAAGGACAGGGGAATGAAAAACTGTCTTTT. The encoded protein is CASSLKGQGNEKLSF. The gene calls are TRBV28 and TRBJ1-4; 9 positions match TRBD1. This CDR3 has 15 residues. CDR1 and CDR2 from the germline V gene are MDHEN and SYDVKM.